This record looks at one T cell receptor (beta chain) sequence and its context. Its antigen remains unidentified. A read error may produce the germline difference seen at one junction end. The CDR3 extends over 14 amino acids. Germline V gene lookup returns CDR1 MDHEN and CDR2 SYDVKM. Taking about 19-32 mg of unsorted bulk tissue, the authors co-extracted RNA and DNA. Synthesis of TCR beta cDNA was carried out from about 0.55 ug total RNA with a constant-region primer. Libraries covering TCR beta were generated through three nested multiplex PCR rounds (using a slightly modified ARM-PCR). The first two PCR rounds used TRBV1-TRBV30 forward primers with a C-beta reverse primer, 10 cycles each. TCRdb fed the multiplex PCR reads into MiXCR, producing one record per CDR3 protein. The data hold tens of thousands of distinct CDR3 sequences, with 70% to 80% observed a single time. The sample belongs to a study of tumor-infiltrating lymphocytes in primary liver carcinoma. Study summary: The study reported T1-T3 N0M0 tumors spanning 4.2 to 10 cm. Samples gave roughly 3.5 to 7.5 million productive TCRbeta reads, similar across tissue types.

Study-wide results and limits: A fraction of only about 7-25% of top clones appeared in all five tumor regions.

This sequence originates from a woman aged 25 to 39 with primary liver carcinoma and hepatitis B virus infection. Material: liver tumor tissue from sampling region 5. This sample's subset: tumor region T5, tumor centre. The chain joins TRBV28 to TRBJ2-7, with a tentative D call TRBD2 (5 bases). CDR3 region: CVSSPRGVSYEQYF. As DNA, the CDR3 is TGTGTCAGCAGTCCCCGGGGAGTATCCTACGAGCAGTACTTC.